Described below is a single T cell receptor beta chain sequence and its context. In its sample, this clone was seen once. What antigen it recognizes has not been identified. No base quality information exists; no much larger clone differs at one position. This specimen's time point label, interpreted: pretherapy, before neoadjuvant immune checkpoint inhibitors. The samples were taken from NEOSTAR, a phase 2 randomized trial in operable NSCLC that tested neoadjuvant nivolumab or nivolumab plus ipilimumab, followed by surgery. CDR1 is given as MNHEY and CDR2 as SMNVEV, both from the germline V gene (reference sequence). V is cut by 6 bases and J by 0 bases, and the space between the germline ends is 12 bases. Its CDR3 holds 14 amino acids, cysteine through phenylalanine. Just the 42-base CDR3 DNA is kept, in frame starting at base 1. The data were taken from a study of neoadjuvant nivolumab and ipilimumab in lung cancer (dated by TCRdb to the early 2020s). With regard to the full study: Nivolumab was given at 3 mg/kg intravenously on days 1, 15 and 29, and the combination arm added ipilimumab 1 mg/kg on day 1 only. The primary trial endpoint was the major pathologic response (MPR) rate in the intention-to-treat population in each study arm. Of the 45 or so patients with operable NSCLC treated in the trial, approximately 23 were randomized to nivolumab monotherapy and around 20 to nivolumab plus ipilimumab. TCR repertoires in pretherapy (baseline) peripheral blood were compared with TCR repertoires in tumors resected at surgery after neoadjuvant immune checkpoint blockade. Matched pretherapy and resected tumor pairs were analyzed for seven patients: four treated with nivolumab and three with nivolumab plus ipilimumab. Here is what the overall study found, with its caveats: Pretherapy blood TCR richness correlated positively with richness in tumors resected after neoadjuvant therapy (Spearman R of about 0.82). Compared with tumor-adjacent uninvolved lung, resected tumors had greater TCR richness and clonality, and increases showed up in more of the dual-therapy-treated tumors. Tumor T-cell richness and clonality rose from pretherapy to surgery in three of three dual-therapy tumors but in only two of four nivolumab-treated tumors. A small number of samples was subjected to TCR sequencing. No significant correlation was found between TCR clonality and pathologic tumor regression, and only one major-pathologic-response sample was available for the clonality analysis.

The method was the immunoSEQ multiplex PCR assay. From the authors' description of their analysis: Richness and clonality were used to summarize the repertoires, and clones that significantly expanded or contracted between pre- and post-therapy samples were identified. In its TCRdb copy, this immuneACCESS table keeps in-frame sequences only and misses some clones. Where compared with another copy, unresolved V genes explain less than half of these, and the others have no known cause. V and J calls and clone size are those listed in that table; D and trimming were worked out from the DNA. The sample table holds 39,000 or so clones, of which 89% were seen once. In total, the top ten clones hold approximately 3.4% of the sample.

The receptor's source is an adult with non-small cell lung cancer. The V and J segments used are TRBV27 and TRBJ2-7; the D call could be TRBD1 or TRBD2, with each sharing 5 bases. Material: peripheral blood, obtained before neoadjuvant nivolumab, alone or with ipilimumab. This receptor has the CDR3 CASRGTHSSYEQYF. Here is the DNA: TGTGCCAGCAGGGGGACGCATAGCTCCTACGAGCAGTACTTC.